This T cell receptor (beta chain) was captured by sequencing in a study of shared clonotypes between healthy human individuals. General study findings and limits: Across several donors, naive CD4 shared around 5.4%, naive CD8 around 3.5%, memory CD4 roughly 2.3%, memory CD8 0.35% to 0.5%. Rarefaction showed sorted-subset sequencing was incomplete despite large depth.

The CDR3 loop spans 16 amino acids. Per germline, CDR1 SGHDN and CDR2 FVKESK. The V and J ends lost 3 bases and 7 bases respectively, with 18 bases between them. The method was immunoSEQ multiplex PCR; TCRdb's version includes in-frame clones alone and lacks a portion of them. The sample lists about 2.3 million clones, more than 85% occurring once. A note on this clone: No antigen is known for it.

Caucasian adults living in Nashville, Tennessee, provided all samples. The material sequenced was naive CD4+ T cells from PBMCs. The subset denotes: CD45RA+ positively selected. V and J are TRBV14 and TRBJ1-4; D uncertain. This sequence originates from a young man in good health. Some clones in this sample may be carry-over from other donors' samples. Here the CDR3 reads CASSQGMDLIAEKLFF. The CDR3 DNA follows: TGTGCCAGCAGCCAGGGTATGGACCTGATCGCTGAAAAACTGTTTTTT.